Reported below is one T cell receptor beta chain. Its antigen is unknown. Qualities for individual bases were not recorded, and no much larger clone is one base off. Healthy HIV-negative adults with no recently reported acute infections or vaccinations were included as donors. All donors were Caucasian adults living in Nashville, Tennessee, USA. CD4+ T cells were enriched through magnetic negative selection, after which naive cells were positively selected on CD45RA and the remaining negative fraction served as the memory subset. Blood was collected by leukapheresis, and PBMCs were isolated by Ficoll-Histopaque density gradient centrifugation and then cryopreserved in liquid nitrogen vapor phase. Purity and quantity of every magnetically sorted T cell population were checked by analytical flow cytometry. Each sorted fraction had its genomic DNA isolated and then quantified by UV absorbance on a Nanodrop 2000c.

This sample stems from a study of shared clonotypes between healthy human individuals (dated by TCRdb to 2018 to 2020). About the full investigation: A couple of women and a few men aged 18 to 49 years were included in the cohort. The study deeply sequenced blood TCR repertoires of five healthy adults to estimate repertoire size and the extent of clonotype sharing between individuals. To increase sequencing depth and limit assay-specific biases, TCR repertoire library preparation and sequencing were carried out by different laboratories using diverse techniques. Each donor's leukapheresis produced roughly between about 0.9 and 9.5 billion PBMCs. For each donor, CD4 naive and CD4 memory were each run on three plates, CD8 naive on two plates, and CD8 memory on one plate.

TCR CDR3 regions were amplified from genomic DNA by multiplex PCR using the deep immunoSEQ assay. Extracted genomic DNA from each cell subset was distributed evenly across all wells of several immunoSEQ 96-well plates, and each plate was treated as a replicate. For sorted subsets, around 200 ng genomic DNA, equal to tens of thousands of T cell genomes, was loaded into each replicate PCR. Purified libraries were measured with a Qubit 3.0 fluorometer, size-checked on a Bioanalyzer 2100, and measured again with the KAPA Library Quantification kit. Every immunoSEQ 96-well plate was sequenced on a separate single-read 150-cycle Illumina NextSeq 550 flow cell. The original methods were these. Because only junctional sequences without quality scores were contained in the immunoSEQ output, filtering matching that applied to full-length reads could not be performed. To assign V/J genes and CDR3, sequences were annotated against IMGT germline references using PyIR, a Python wrapper for IgBLAST v1.9. Reads were removed for weak V/J assignments (E-value above 1e-6), missing CDR3, stop codons, out-of-frame junctions, or ambiguous translated residues. A V3J clonotype was defined by an identical inferred V gene, J gene, and CDR3 amino acid sequence. Percentage overlap between repertoires was calculated by dividing the number of shared unique clonotypes by the size of the smaller repertoire. RTK rarefaction, the Chao1 estimator, and Recon v2.1 estimates of unobserved clonotypes were used to assess repertoire richness. OLGA was used to compute generation probabilities for all TCRbeta clonotypes that the gDNA method yielded from a few donors. TCRdb carries this immuneACCESS record with in-frame sequences only. Its versions omit some clonotypes, under half of them owing to an unresolved V gene in the studies checked, with the rest unexplained. V, J and clone size were drawn from that table, and D and trimming were deduced from the DNA. The sample records about 2.3 million clones, 93% of which are singletons. The ten most abundant clones make up 0.39% of the sample.

Paper-wide results and their limitations: Because the study included a small number of donors, the genetic and exposure-history diversity represented was limited. Pairwise subsampling led to the expectation that sequencing depth would affect the degree of clonotype sharing among donors. Estimated clonotype richness was generally larger for naive than for memory subsets. Incomplete sequencing was indicated by rarefaction of sorted-subset datasets, despite the large sequencing depth. Higher generation probabilities were observed for clonotypes shared by all four sorted-subset donors than for non-shared clonotypes. Sampling was restricted to blood, and TCR repertoires in tissue are likely to differ from TCR repertoires in blood. When a handful of donors were compared, the shared fraction of clonotypes was roughly 4.8% for naive CD4, over 3% for naive CD8, 2% to 2.5% for memory CD4, and around 0.37% for memory CD8.

Measured from the cysteine to the phenylalanine, the CDR3 is 14 residues long. Of the read, only the CDR3 DNA is kept; its 42 bases are in frame from base 1. The CDR1 and CDR2 encoded by the germline V gene are LGHNA and YNFKEQ. What was sequenced was naive CD4+ T cells from PBMCs. The sample's cell subset or site label, in plain terms: CD45RA+ positively selected. The rearrangement joined TRBV4-2 to TRBJ2-5; no confident D gene assignment can be made. The J call could be wrong; TRBJ2-7 is a better fit for the DNA end. The sequence was collected from a man younger than 30 in good health. Some clones in this sample may be carry-over from other donors' samples. In nucleotide form, the sequence is TGTGCCAGCAGCCCGATGGGCCGCGTCTACGAGCAGTACTTC. Translated, it gives CASSPMGRVYEQYF.